Following are 6 T cell receptor beta chains from one sample sequenced in a study of T cell responses to AZD1222 COVID-19 vaccine. Profiling relied on immunoSEQ multiplex PCR, and the TCRdb table lists in-frame clones only, not all of them. The table has 130,000 or so clones, approximately 92% seen once. Source: peripheral blood, taken 28 days after the second dose of the MenACWY control vaccine. The receptors here all came from an adult who received the MenACWY meningococcal vaccine as a control.

The V gene is TRBV5-1, the J gene TRBJ2-1; 15 nucleotides match TRBD2. Trimming removed 4 bases from V and 3 bases from J; junction bases left unmatched: 11. The CDR3 totals 19 residues. The V gene's germline CDR1 is SGHRS and CDR2 YFSETQ. CDR3 loop: CASSPMGTSGRQGYNEQFF. CDR3 bases: TGCGCCAGCAGCCCCATGGGGACTAGCGGGAGGCAGGGCTACAATGAGCAGTTCTTC.

The rearrangement uses TRBV11-2 and TRBJ1-3, with D uncertain. V was cut by 0 bases and J by 0 bases, with 6 bases left in between. The CDR3 is made up of 15 amino acids. The germline V gene encodes CDR1 SGHAT and CDR2 FQNNGV. The CDR3 DNA sequence: TGTGCCAGCAGCTTAGAGGACTACTCTGGAAACACCATATATTTT. This codes for CASSLEDYSGNTIYF.

V is TRBV3-1 (or the pseudogene TRBV3-2) and J is TRBJ1-1; tentatively, D is TRBD1 (6 bases). Germline V gene data show CDR1 as LGHDT and CDR2 as YNNKEL (reference sequence). V lost 7 bases, J lost 5 bases, and 17 bases lay in between. This CDR3 is 14 amino acids long. The CDR3 sequence is CASTPTGEGTEAFF. Written as DNA, the CDR3 is TGTGCCAGCACCCCGACAGGCGAGGGGACTGAAGCTTTCTTT.

The chain couples TRBV7-9 to TRBJ2-5; TRBD2 agrees at 7 bases. Germline V gives CDR1 SEHNR, CDR2 FQNEAQ (reference sequence). V lost 1 base to trimming and J lost 2 bases; unmatched junction nucleotides: 4. This CDR3 contains 15 residues. The CDR3 DNA sequence: TGTGCCAGCAGCTTAGGAGCGGGGTATCAAGAGACCCAGTACTTC. Amino acid sequence: CASSLGAGYQETQYF.

The chain combines TRBV7-9 with TRBJ2-6, with a tentative D call TRBD1 (6 bases). CDR1 and CDR2 from the germline V gene are SEHNR and FQNEAQ (reference sequence). The CDR3 runs 16 residues. V was pared by 5 bases and J by 2 bases, with 13 bases between. The CDR3 bases are TGTGCCAGCAGCCCCTCCCCAGGGGCTGGGGCCAACGTCCTGACTTTC. Its translation: CASSPSPGAGANVLTF.

The chain combines TRBV5-1 with TRBJ2-7; D gene ambiguous. Trimming removed 0 bases at V and 4 bases at J, with 8 bases between. There are 13 residues in the CDR3. Looked up from germline, CDR1 is SGHRS and CDR2 is YFSETQ. The CDR3 protein is CASSLDSRYEQYV. The CDR3, as DNA: TGCGCCAGCAGCTTGGACAGCCGATACGAGCAGTACGTC.